This T cell receptor beta chain was sequenced for a study of regulatory T cells in long-lasting Graves disease. The wider study: Those with persistent Graves' disease had received antithyroid drugs for over 5 years with positive TSH receptor antibodies. Study outcomes and limitations: Repertoires from persistent disease leaned toward TRBV28, TRBJ1-2 and TRBJ2-5.

With V trimmed by 11 bases and J by 6 bases, 10 bases remained unmatched. Per the germline V gene, CDR1 is MDHEN and CDR2 is SYDVKM. This CDR3 comprises 13 residues. This clonotype was found many times. Its antigen is undetermined. Building the TCR beta libraries relied on iRepertoire HTBI primers, and CDR3 regions underwent Arm-PCR. TCRdb reanalysed the multiplex PCR reads using MiXCR and keeps one entry per CDR3 protein. This table holds some 450,000 distinct CDR3 sequences, around 22% found once. Time point given: persistent/refractory GD, antithyroid drugs over 5 years with positive TRAb. The authors made the TCR library using RNA they extracted from PBMCs.

This clonotype originated in a female donor with Graves disease. This sequence joins TRBV28 and TRBJ1-5; 7 positions match TRBD1. Sequencing used peripheral blood mononuclear cells (PBMCs), obtained when the disease was refractory, from a patient treated with antithyroid drugs. CDR3 nucleotide sequence: TGTGCCGGAGGGGGAACAGGGGTTCAGCCCCAGCATTTT. It yields the protein CAGGGTGVQPQHF. Full variable domain (outside the CDR3, taken from reference TRBV28 and TRBJ1-5): DVKVTQSSRYLVKRTGEKVFLECVQDMDHENMFWYRQDPGLGLRLIYFSYDVKMKEKGDIPEGYSVSREKKERFSLILESASTNQTSMYLCAGGGTGVQPQHFGDGTRLSIL.